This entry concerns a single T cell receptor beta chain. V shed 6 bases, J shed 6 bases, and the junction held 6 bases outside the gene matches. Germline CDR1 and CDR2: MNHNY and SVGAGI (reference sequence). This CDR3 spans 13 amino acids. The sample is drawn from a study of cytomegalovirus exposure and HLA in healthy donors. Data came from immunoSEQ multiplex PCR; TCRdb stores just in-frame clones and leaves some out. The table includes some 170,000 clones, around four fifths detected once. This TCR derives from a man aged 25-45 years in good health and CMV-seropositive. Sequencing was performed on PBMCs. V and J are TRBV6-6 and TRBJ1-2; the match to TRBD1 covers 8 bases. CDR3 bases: TGTGCCAGCAGCTTTATGACAGGGGATGGCTACACCTTC. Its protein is CASSFMTGDGYTF.